The subject of this entry is one T cell receptor (beta chain). Its antigen remains unknown. MiXCR, applied by TCRdb to the RT-PCR reads, yields one record per CDR3 protein. The table has approximately 530,000 distinct CDR3 sequences, roughly 13% seen once. These data are taken from a study of response to subunit inactivated influenza vaccine. Overall study results and limits: That few new T cells are recruited by each seasonal influenza vaccination was the authors' suggestion.

The CDR3 totals 13 residues. V shed 5 bases and J 0 bases; nucleotides not matched to a gene: 1. Germline V CDR1 and CDR2: GTSNPN, SVGIG (reference sequence). Material: PBMCs from blood, obtained more than 35 days after vaccination. This chain uses TRBV30 with TRBJ1-5, with TRBD1 matching over 7 bases. The sequence derives from a man aged 50 to 60 who received an inactivated influenza vaccine. Here the CDR3 DNA reads TGTGCCTGGGGGACAGATAGCAATCAGCCCCAGCATTTT. This encodes CAWGTDSNQPQHF. Filled out from reference TRBV30 and TRBJ1-5, the complete variable domain reads SQTIHQWPATLVQPVGSPLSLECTVEGTSNPNLYWYRQAAGRGLQLLFYSVGIGQISSEVPQNLSASRPQDRQFILSSKKLLLSDSGFYLCAWGTDSNQPQHFGDGTRLSIL.